Each of the 30 T cell receptor beta chains below was sequenced from the same sample in a study of blood T cell repertoires in COVID-19. Using immunoSEQ multiplex PCR, the repertoire was profiled, and TCRdb retains in-frame clones only, with some absent. The table has around 250,000 clones, around 89% seen once. Sequencing used PBMCs or T cells enriched from blood (not recorded which). Receptors were obtained from a woman aged 25 to 39 who had recovered from COVID-19.

The rearrangement links TRBV4-1 to TRBJ2-2, with TRBD1 matching 11 bases. Germline V CDR1 and CDR2: MGHRA, YSYEKL. This CDR3 region has 18 residues. V lost 1 base to trimming and J lost 4 bases; unmatched junction nucleotides: 8. CDR3 in DNA: TGCGCCAGCAGCCAAGTTGACGGACAGGGGGCGACCACCGGGGAGCTGTTTTTT. Translation gives CASSQVDGQGATTGELFF.

The rearrangement links TRBV5-1 to TRBJ1-1; no firm D call. This CDR3 region has 12 residues. The V end was cut by 5 bases, the J end by 3 bases, with 8 bases between. The germline gives CDR1 SGHRS, CDR2 YFSETQ. As DNA, the CDR3 is TGCGCCAGCAGTCCTGGGCACACTGAAGCTTTCTTT. Protein: CASSPGHTEAFF.

The V gene is TRBV28, the J gene TRBJ2-1; 7 nucleotides agree with TRBD2. The V and J ends lost 4 bases and 0 bases, in that order; junction bases with no gene match: 3. Germline CDR1 MDHEN, CDR2 SYDVKM. This CDR3 region has 15 residues. The CDR3 sequence: CASSWGGSSYNEQFF. The DNA of the CDR3 is TGTGCCAGCAGTTGGGGGGGTAGCTCCTACAATGAGCAGTTCTTC.

V gene TRBV6-4 combines with J gene TRBJ2-1, with a tentative D call TRBD1 (5 bases). The germline gives CDR1 MRHNA, CDR2 SNTAGT. CDR3 size: 15 residues. Trimming shortened V by 0 bases and J by 7 bases, and 13 bases separated the two germline ends. CDR3 sequence: CASSDSGGDSNEQFF. The CDR3 coding sequence is TGTGCCAGCAGTGACTCGGGCGGCGACAGTAATGAGCAGTTCTTC.

This sequence joins TRBV6-2 or TRBV6-3 and TRBJ2-3, with TRBD1 identical over 7 bases. With 5 bases clipped from V and 4 bases from J, the junction kept 6 bases outside the gene matches. Germline CDR1 is MNHEY and CDR2 is SVGEGT. This CDR3 spans 14 amino acids. The CDR3 loop is CASSPGQRPDTQYF. The DNA for the CDR3 is TGTGCCAGCAGTCCGGGACAGCGACCAGATACGCAGTATTTT.

This chain connects TRBV11-2 to TRBJ1-5, with D possibly being TRBD1 (5 bases). The germline CDR1 and CDR2 sequences are SGHAT and FQNNGV. CDR3 length: 13 residues. Trimming took 8 bases from V and 0 from J, leaving 8 bases between them. CDR3 protein: CASAGNSNQPQHF. The CDR3 DNA reads TGTGCCAGCGCAGGGAATAGCAATCAGCCCCAGCATTTT.

This clone came up once. The V call is TRBV30, the J call TRBJ1-6; TRBD1 is a possible D gene (6 bases). Germline V gene data show CDR1 as GTSNPN and CDR2 as SVGIG (reference sequence). The CDR3 consists of 15 residues. V was cut by 4 bases and J by 2 bases, with 12 bases left in between. The CDR3 DNA is TGTGCCTGGACTCAAGGGGGTACCTATAATTCACCCCTCCACTTT. It encodes CAWTQGGTYNSPLHF.

J is TRBJ1-2 and V is TRBV7-8; D unclear. V lost 1 base and J lost 3, with 6 bases in between. The CDR3 spans 13 residues. CDR1 and CDR2 (germline): SGHVS, FQNEAQ. DNA for the CDR3: TGTGCCAGCAGCTTAGGGCCTTACTATGGCTACACCTTC. Encoded protein: CASSLGPYYGYTF.

V gene TRBV4-3 combines with J gene TRBJ1-1, with 7 bases matching TRBD1. The V and J ends lost 0 bases and 4 bases, in that order; junction bases with no gene match: 5. Germline loops: CDR1 LGHNA, CDR2 YSLEER. The CDR3 loop spans 15 amino acids. Here the CDR3 DNA reads TGCGCCAGCAGCCAAGACTGGACAGGTTCCACTGAAGCTTTCTTT. This encodes CASSQDWTGSTEAFF.

This clone was counted between two and nine times. The chain recombines TRBV5-1 with TRBJ2-3; 8 positions match TRBD1. V dropped 4 bases and J dropped 1; count of bases not matched to a gene: 2. CDR1 is SGHRS and CDR2 is YFSETQ in the germline V gene. There are 14 residues in the CDR3. The CDR3 DNA reads as TGCGCCAGCAGCCCGGGACAGGGCACAGATACGCAGTATTTT. The encoded protein is CASSPGQGTDTQYF.

The chain couples TRBV5-6 to TRBJ2-1; 8 nucleotides line up with TRBD1. The trim removed 4 bases at V and 0 bases at J, leaving 6 bases unmatched. The V gene's germline CDR1 is SGHDT and CDR2 YYEEEE. The CDR3 is 16 residues long. In DNA, the CDR3 is TGTGCCAGCAGCGCATACAGGGGGAGCTCCTACAATGAGCAGTTCTTC. This codes for CASSAYRGSSYNEQFF.

This clone was seen once. The chain joins TRBV7-2 to TRBJ2-2, with D uncertain. Germline CDR1 reads SGHTA; CDR2 reads FQGNSA. CDR3 size: 15 residues. V was cut by 3 bases and J by 5 bases, with 13 bases left in between. CDR3 nucleotide sequence: TGTGCCAGCAGCTTTCAGTCCGACAAGACCGGGGAGCTGTTTTTT. Its translation: CASSFQSDKTGELFF. Using reference TRBV7-2 and TRBJ2-2 for the parts outside the CDR3, the full variable domain is GAGVSQSPSNKVTEKGKDVELRCDPISGHTALYWYRQSLGQGLEFLIYFQGNSAPDKSGLPSDRFSAERTGGSVSTLTIQRTQQEDSAVYLCASSFQSDKTGELFFGEGSRLTVL.

The V call is TRBV27, the J call TRBJ1-1; D call uncertain. Germline V gene lookup returns CDR1 MNHEY and CDR2 SMNVEV (reference sequence). V was shortened by 2 bases and J by 8 bases, with 15 bases between the two germline ends. The CDR3 is 14 residues long. The CDR3 DNA sequence: TGTGCCAGCAGTTTAGCGGGGTTCAGAGCCGAAGCTTTCTTT. Its translation: CASSLAGFRAEAFF.

The chain recombines TRBV30 with TRBJ1-4; 7 nucleotides line up with TRBD1. V lost 2 bases to trimming and J lost 0 bases; unmatched junction nucleotides: 3. CDR3 length: 15 amino acids. Germline-derived CDR1 and CDR2 are GTSNPN and SVGIG (reference sequence). CDR3 coding DNA: TGTGCCTGGAGTTCTACAGGGGCAACTAATGAAAAACTGTTTTTT. Protein sequence: CAWSSTGATNEKLFF.

J is TRBJ1-5 and V is TRBV14; TRBD1 matches 8 bases. Per the germline V gene, CDR1 is SGHDN and CDR2 is FVKESK. The length of the CDR3 is 20 residues. J was trimmed by 2 bases and V by 4 bases; bases with no gene match: 19. The CDR3 coding sequence is TGTGCCAGCAGCCGAATGAAGACAGGGGCGATGGTGATATGCAATCAGCCCCAGCATTTT. This encodes CASSRMKTGAMVICNQPQHF.

The chain combines TRBV9 with TRBJ2-1; a possible D gene is TRBD1 (5 bases). The CDR3 is 15 residues long. Germline values: CDR1 SGDLS, CDR2 YYNGEE. Deletions cut 4 bases from V and 2 bases from J, with 13 bases between. The CDR3 protein is CASSPRDRTYNEQFF. The CDR3 DNA follows: TGTGCCAGCAGCCCCCGTGACAGAACCTACAATGAGCAGTTCTTC.

The rearrangement uses TRBV28 and TRBJ1-5, with D tentatively TRBD1 (5 bases). CDR1 and CDR2 from the germline V gene are MDHEN and SYDVKM. The CDR3 consists of 16 residues. V was shortened by 6 bases and J by 2 bases, with 17 bases between the two germline ends. The CDR3 sequence is CASRTGQALGNQPQHF. The CDR3 nucleotides are TGTGCCAGCAGAACTGGACAAGCCTTAGGCAATCAGCCCCAGCATTTT.

The chain uses TRBV15 and TRBJ1-6, with D unresolved. This CDR3 is 17 amino acids long. Germline-derived CDR1 and CDR2 are LNHNV and YYDKDF (reference sequence). Trimming took 5 bases from V and 4 from J, leaving 18 bases between them. In nucleotides, the CDR3 is TGTGCCACCAGCTCCCCCCGGAAGACGGGTTATAATTCACCCCTCCACTTT. It specifies CATSSPRKTGYNSPLHF.

V usage is TRBV5-6 and J usage is TRBJ2-7, with D possibly matching TRBD1 (6 bases). The CDR3 loop spans 14 amino acids. CDR1 is SGHDT and CDR2 is YYEEEE in the germline V gene. V was clipped by 0 bases and J by 5 bases, with 12 bases between them. CDR3 nucleotides: TGTGCCAGCAGCTTGGGGACAGAACGGCACGAGCAGTACTTC. Protein sequence: CASSLGTERHEQYF.

This chain uses TRBV27 with TRBJ2-2; 9 positions match TRBD2. This CDR3 has 17 residues. The germline V gene encodes CDR1 MNHEY and CDR2 SMNVEV (reference sequence). The junction had 15 bases not matched to a gene; V was cut back by 7 bases and J by 6 bases. DNA for the CDR3: TGTGCCAGCACCATTCTACTGGGACTAGCTGAACCCGGGGAGCTGTTTTTT. Translating it yields CASTILLGLAEPGELFF.

The rearrangement uses TRBV18 and TRBJ2-7; D is possibly TRBD1 (6 bases). The CDR3 is made up of 15 amino acids. V lost 1 base to trimming and J lost 6 bases, with 16 bases between them. Per germline, CDR1 KGHSH and CDR2 LQKENI. Here the CDR3 reads CASSPLAGDTSEQYF. The CDR3 nucleotides read TGTGCCAGCTCACCACTGGCAGGGGATACTTCCGAGCAGTACTTC. Variable domain in full (rest from reference TRBV18 and TRBJ2-7): NAGVMQNPRHLVRRRGQEARLRCSPMKGHSHVYWYRQLPEEGLKFMVYLQKENIIDESGMPKERFSAEFPKEGPSILRIQQVVRGDSAAYFCASSPLAGDTSEQYFGPGTRLTVT.

The DNA of the CDR3 is TGTGCCAGCAGTTTGGTTTTCAGGGAACTGTTTTTT. This translates into CASSLVFRELFF. The rearrangement joins TRBV28 to TRBJ1-4; D is possibly TRBD1 (5 bases). Germline CDR1 and CDR2: MDHEN and SYDVKM. V lost 3 bases to trimming and J lost 12 bases, with 11 bases between them. The CDR3 is made up of 12 amino acids.

This clone was seen only once. One end of the junction does not line up with germline, which may come from a read error. This chain links TRBV3-1 (or the pseudogene TRBV3-2) with TRBJ2-4; tentative D call: TRBD2 (5 bases). This CDR3 comprises 12 residues. Germline-derived CDR1 and CDR2 are LGHDT and YNNKEL (reference sequence). CDR3: CASSQGDGLVGF. The CDR3 coding sequence is TGTGCCAGCAGCCAAGGGGATGGACTGGTTGGGTTC.

The rearrangement uses TRBV28 and TRBJ1-2, with TRBD1 identical over 9 bases. The CDR3 has 14 residues. Losses at the gene ends were 4 bases for V and 8 bases for J; bases not matched to a gene: 8. Germline V gives CDR1 MDHEN, CDR2 SYDVKM. The CDR3 is CASSSGQGLGGYTF. CDR3 DNA sequence: TGTGCCAGCAGTTCGGGACAGGGCCTGGGGGGCTACACCTTC.

V is TRBV6-5 and J is TRBJ2-6, with D possibly TRBD1 on 6 matching bases. The ends were cut back, 6 bases at V and 0 bases at J, with 6 bases in the middle. CDR1 MNHEY and CDR2 SVGAGI come from the germline V gene. The CDR3 is 14 residues long. The DNA of the CDR3 is TGTGCCAGCAGGGGGGCCTCTGGGGCCAACGTCCTGACTTTC. Amino acids: CASRGASGANVLTF.

This chain joins TRBV24-1 and TRBJ2-2; TRBD2 matches at 12 bases. CDR1 and CDR2 from the germline V gene are KGHDR and SFDVKD. The CDR3 is made up of 18 amino acids. J gave up 3 bases and V 5 bases, and 9 bases lay outside the gene matches. CDR3 DNA sequence: TGTGCCACCAGTGGGTCTAGCGGGAGGGCCTTTCACACCGGGGAGCTGTTTTTT. It codes for CATSGSSGRAFHTGELFF.

This clone was counted between two and nine times. J is TRBJ2-7 and V is TRBV30; 8 bases are shared with TRBD1. V was clipped by 2 bases and J by 4 bases; unmatched bases: 13. This CDR3 is 16 amino acids long. In germline, CDR1 is GTSNPN, CDR2 SVGIG (reference sequence). CDR3 loop: CAWSKPIGTGRYEQYF. In DNA form, the CDR3 reads TGTGCCTGGAGTAAGCCCATCGGGACAGGAAGATACGAGCAGTACTTC.

The V and J genes are TRBV6-5 and TRBJ1-2, with TRBD1 identical over 7 bases. This CDR3 contains 15 residues. The J segment lost 4 bases and the V segment lost 8 bases, leaving 13 bases of the junction unmatched. The germline V gene has CDR1 MNHEY and CDR2 SVGAGI. This chain's CDR3 is CASSGTVINVYGYTF. The CDR3 DNA is TGTGCCAGCTCTGGGACAGTTATAAATGTCTATGGCTACACCTTC.

This rearrangement joins TRBV9 to TRBJ2-5, with 14 bases fitting TRBD2. V shed 4 bases, J shed 4 bases, and the junction held 9 bases outside the gene matches. The CDR3 consists of 17 residues. CDR1 is SGDLS, CDR2 YYNGEE, per germline. Here the CDR3 reads CASSKTSGRASGETQYF. The DNA of the CDR3 is TGTGCCAGCAGCAAGACTAGCGGGAGGGCAAGTGGAGAGACCCAGTACTTC.

V gene TRBV5-4 combines with J gene TRBJ2-5, with D perhaps TRBD1 (5 bases). Germline CDR1 and CDR2: SGHNT and YYREEE (reference sequence). This CDR3 has 14 amino acids. Trimming pared 3 bases from V and 5 bases from J, leaving 14 bases between. The CDR3 DNA is TGTGCCAGCAGCTCCCCTGGACACTGGGAGACCCAGTACTTC. This sequence encodes CASSSPGHWETQYF.